This is a list of T cell receptor beta chains from one sample in a study of T cell responses to AZD1222 COVID-19 vaccine. Sequenced by immunoSEQ multiplex PCR; TCRdb stores in-frame clones only, minus some. This sample has nearly 95,000 clones, with 75% to 90% found just once. The source material was peripheral blood, sampled 28 days after the second AZD1222 dose. The receptors come from an adult who received the AZD1222 COVID-19 vaccine. The CDR3 runs from the conserved cysteine through the conserved F or W. Each record gives: J gene, CDR3 length, clone size, V gene, D gene, CDR3 DNA, CDR3 protein. A D gene is named only where the DNA matches it firmly. Clone size, where shown, is once, few, many, or a class for clones that have expanded.

j_call: TRBJ2-1; cdr3_length: 20; clone_size: -; v_call: TRBV4-1; d_call: TRBD2; cdr3_nt: TGCGCCAGCAGCCAAGACCTGGGACTAGCGGGCGAGAGAAAGGGAGATGAGCAGTTCTTC; cdr3_aa: CASSQDLGLAGERKGDEQFF
j_call: TRBJ2-7; cdr3_length: 11; clone_size: -; v_call: TRBV20-1; d_call: -; cdr3_nt: TGCAGTGCTTGGGGAGCGCGCGAGCAGTACTTC; cdr3_aa: CSAWGAREQYF
j_call: TRBJ1-3; cdr3_length: 14; clone_size: -; v_call: TRBV19; d_call: -; cdr3_nt: TGTGCCCGTTCGGATGTAGTCTCTGGAAACACCATATATTTT; cdr3_aa: CARSDVVSGNTIYF
j_call: TRBJ2-2; cdr3_length: 15; clone_size: -; v_call: TRBV7-9; d_call: TRBD2; cdr3_nt: TGTGTTTCTGCGGGGGTCCGAGGAGGTGGCGGGGAGCTGTTTTTT; cdr3_aa: CVSAGVRGGGGELFF
j_call: TRBJ2-1; cdr3_length: 16; clone_size: -; v_call: TRBV5-1; d_call: TRBD2; cdr3_nt: TGCGCCAGCAGACCCCTAGCGGGGGTCTCCTACAATGAGCAGTTCTTC; cdr3_aa: CASRPLAGVSYNEQFF
j_call: TRBJ1-1; cdr3_length: 10; clone_size: once; v_call: TRBV20-1; d_call: -; cdr3_nt: TGCAGTGCTAGGTTCAGGGACGCTTTCTTT; cdr3_aa: CSARFRDAFF
j_call: TRBJ1-1; cdr3_length: 12; clone_size: -; v_call: TRBV5-1; d_call: -; cdr3_nt: TGCGCCAGCAGCGCTGGGACCTTTGAAGCTTTCTTT; cdr3_aa: CASSAGTFEAFF
j_call: TRBJ1-4; cdr3_length: 15; clone_size: -; v_call: TRBV9; d_call: -; cdr3_nt: TGTGCCAGCAGCGTAGCAGTAGCAGCTAATGAAAAACTGTTTTTT; cdr3_aa: CASSVAVAANEKLFF
j_call: TRBJ2-1; cdr3_length: 13; clone_size: once; v_call: TRBV29-1; d_call: -; cdr3_nt: TGCAGCGCCAAGATAGATCACGGGTCTGAGCAGTTCTTC; cdr3_aa: CSAKIDHGSEQFF
j_call: TRBJ2-4; cdr3_length: 15; clone_size: -; v_call: TRBV4-1; d_call: TRBD2; cdr3_nt: TGCGCCAGCAGCCAAGATCCGGGACTAGGAAACATTCAGTACTTC; cdr3_aa: CASSQDPGLGNIQYF